This T cell receptor beta chain was profiled in a study of a mutant IDH1 vaccine in newly diagnosed glioma. Study in general: The first vaccination came 4-6 weeks after radiotherapy alone, or with temozolomide cycles.

Time point given: week 35, safety follow-up. The investigators gave 300 ug of mutant IDH1 20-mer peptide in each vaccine dose, together with topical imiquimod. Across weeks 1, 3, 5, 7, 11, 15, 19 and 23, patients received a vaccination each time, eight in all. The CDR3 runs to 15 residues. The V end lost 4 bases, the J end lost 7 bases, and 16 bases lay between the germline ends. CDR1 is LNHDA and CDR2 is SQIVND in the germline V gene (reference sequence). Points on this clone: Its antigen is not known.

The method was immunoSEQ multiplex PCR; TCRdb's version includes in-frame clones alone and lacks a portion of them. This sample has 69,000 or so clones, with around nine tenths found just once. The chain employs TRBV19 and TRBJ2-2; a weak D match, TRBD2 (6 bases). The receptor's source is a man aged 25 to 40 with glioma. Sample: PBMCs, taken from a glioma patient whose treatment included an IDH1 peptide vaccine. Written as DNA, the CDR3 is TGTGCCAGTAGTACCCCGGGACTCAGCAACGGGGAGCTGTTTTTT. Translating gives CASSTPGLSNGELFF.